What follows are 9 T cell receptor beta chains derived from one specimen sequenced in a study of Ad26.COV2.S vaccination and SARS-CoV-2 variants. Described treatment: some 19 received Ad26.COV2.S at low or high dose, single or two shots; about 5 received placebo; per-sample allocation not given. Sampling occurred on day 63 after the first vaccine or placebo injection. Measured with immunoSEQ multiplex PCR; TCRdb has only the in-frame clones, and not every one. The table includes about 350,000 clones, about nine tenths detected once. Source: peripheral blood, taken in a trial of Ad26.COV2.S vaccine versus placebo. The receptors were gathered from a person between 18 and 65 years old who received the Ad26.COV2.S COVID-19 vaccine or a placebo.

The chain joins TRBV9 to TRBJ1-2; possible D gene TRBD1, 5 bases. The ends were cut back, 1 base at V and 8 bases at J, with 18 bases in the middle. This CDR3 contains 15 residues. Germline-derived CDR1 and CDR2 are SGDLS and YYNGEE. For the CDR3, the DNA is TGTGCCAGCAGCGTATGGGGGGTCGAGGGACTCGGCTACACCTTC. This encodes CASSVWGVEGLGYTF.

This rearrangement joins TRBV2 to TRBJ1-5, with D uncertain. Looked up from germline, CDR1 is SNHLY and CDR2 is FYNNEI. The V gene lost 2 bases and the J gene lost 9 bases, with 5 bases spanning the gap. The CDR3 runs to 11 residues. The CDR3 bases are TGTGCCAGCAGTGAATTTGGGCCCCAGCATTTT. This translates into CASSEFGPQHF.

The DNA for the CDR3 is TGTGCCAGCAGCTTAGCAGGCGCGAACACCGGGGAGCTGTTTTTT. It translates to CASSLAGANTGELFF. The chain couples TRBV11-2 to TRBJ2-2, with D unclear. Germline values: CDR1 SGHAT, CDR2 FQNNGV. The CDR3 has 15 amino acids. Trimming removed 1 base from V and 0 bases from J, with 6 bases in between.

There are a few counts of this clone. The J gene is TRBJ2-2, the V gene TRBV18; D is possibly TRBD2 (5 bases). Germline CDR1 and CDR2: KGHSH and LQKENI. The CDR3 totals 21 residues. V lost 0 bases and J 5 bases, leaving 28 bases between the germline ends. This CDR3 reads CASSPPRGRGSGGSRTGELFF. In DNA form, the CDR3 reads TGTGCCAGCTCACCACCGAGAGGCCGGGGAAGTGGAGGCTCGAGGACCGGGGAGCTGTTTTTT.

This chain joins TRBV13 and TRBJ1-3, with a possible D match to TRBD1 (5 bases). The CDR3 totals 15 residues. Germline CDR1 PRHDT, CDR2 FYEKMQ (reference sequence). Trimming shortened V by 3 bases and J by 3 bases, and 12 bases separated the two germline ends. Written as DNA, the CDR3 is TGTGCCAGCAGCTTCTTAGGTAGGGGTGGAAACACCATATATTTT. Residues: CASSFLGRGGNTIYF.

For the CDR3, the DNA is TGTGCCAGCAGTCCGGCTCCGAACTATGGCTACACCTTC. It is translated as CASSPAPNYGYTF. The chain combines TRBV27 with TRBJ1-2, with D unclear. The germline V gene encodes CDR1 MNHEY and CDR2 SMNVEV (reference sequence). The CDR3 covers 13 residues. Trimming removed 5 bases from V and 2 bases from J, with 9 bases in between.

This clone has just one count. The chain joins TRBV7-9 to TRBJ1-1; D is perhaps TRBD1 (5 bases). The CDR3 runs 17 residues. Germline-derived CDR1 and CDR2 are SEHNR and FQNEAQ (reference sequence). Trimming shortened V by 2 bases and J by 0 bases, and 16 bases separated the two germline ends. The CDR3 region has the DNA TGTGCCAGCAGCTTAAGTGACAGAGATTTAATGAACACTGAAGCTTTCTTT. Protein: CASSLSDRDLMNTEAFF. The full variable domain, its missing parts supplied by reference TRBV7-9 and TRBJ1-1, is DTGVSQNPRHKITKRGQNVTFRCDPISEHNRLYWYRQTLGQGPEFLTYFQNEAQLEKSRLLSDRFSAERPKGSFSTLEIQRTEQGDSAMYLCASSLSDRDLMNTEAFFGQGTRLTVV.

The chain has TRBV28 and TRBJ1-2; TRBD1 matches 9 bases. Trimming took 8 bases from V and 7 from J; bases not matched to a gene: 8. The CDR3 extends over 13 amino acids. Germline CDR1 is MDHEN and CDR2 is SYDVKM. The CDR3 sequence is CASGLDRGLGYTF. The CDR3 DNA is TGTGCCAGCGGATTGGACAGGGGACTTGGCTACACCTTC.

This clone is a singleton in its sample. The genes are TRBV11-2 and TRBJ2-3; perhaps TRBD2 as D (5 bases). The V gene's germline CDR1 is SGHAT and CDR2 FQNNGV. CDR3 length equals 12 residues. V lost 2 bases and J 14 bases, leaving 14 bases between the germline ends. The CDR3 nucleotides are TGTGCCAGCAGCTTAAGCGGAAGGTTAGGGTATTTT. Encoded protein: CASSLSGRLGYF.